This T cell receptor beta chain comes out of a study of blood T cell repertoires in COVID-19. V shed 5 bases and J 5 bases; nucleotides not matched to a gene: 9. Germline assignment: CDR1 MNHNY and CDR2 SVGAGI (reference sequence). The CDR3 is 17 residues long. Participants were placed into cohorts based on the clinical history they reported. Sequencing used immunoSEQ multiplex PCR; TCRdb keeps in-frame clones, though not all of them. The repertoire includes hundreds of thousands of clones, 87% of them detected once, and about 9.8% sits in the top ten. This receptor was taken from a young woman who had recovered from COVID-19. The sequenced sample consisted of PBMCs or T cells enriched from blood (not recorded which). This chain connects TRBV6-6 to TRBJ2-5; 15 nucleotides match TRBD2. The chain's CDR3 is CASSPGLAGGPRETQYF. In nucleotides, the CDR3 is TGTGCCAGCAGTCCCGGACTAGCGGGAGGGCCGAGGGAGACCCAGTACTTC.